Listed below are T cell receptor beta chains from one sample, sequenced in a study of shared T cell receptors in the human thymus. Sequencing was performed with immunoSEQ multiplex PCR; in TCRdb, only in-frame clones are kept and a portion is missing. The sample carries 55,000 to 80,000 clones, about 95% recorded once. The sequencing input was thymocytes. These receptors originate from a human donor. Each CDR3 is given with its conserved first and last residue. Fields, in order: J gene, V gene, clone size, D gene, CDR3 DNA, CDR3 protein. D genes are given only for firm matches. Expanded clones get a size class; other rows say once, few or many, or leave the size out.

TRBJ2-3 TRBV6-4 - - TGTGCCAGCATCCAGGGTGCAGATACGCAGTATTTT CASIQGADTQYF
TRBJ2-5 TRBV18 - - TGTGCCAGCTCACCACCGCTTTCTGAGACCCAGTACTTC CASSPPLSETQYF
TRBJ2-7 TRBV18 - - TGTGCCAGCTCACCAGATACGGACGACTACGAGCAGTACTTC CASSPDTDDYEQYF
TRBJ2-3 TRBV4-3 - - TGCGCCAGCAGCCCAGCTTGGGCGTGGGACAAGAGAATAGCCACGCAGTATTTT CASSPAWAWDKRIATQYF
TRBJ2-3 TRBV7-3 - - TGTGCCAGCAGCTCACCCAGAGGGCGGGGTAACACAGATACGCAGTATTTT CASSSPRGRGNTDTQYF
TRBJ1-6 TRBV25-1 - - TGTGCCAGCGAAGGAAGCCGGATGGTCCCTAATTCACCCCTCCACTTT CASEGSRMVPNSPLHF
TRBJ2-7 TRBV7-2 - - TGTGCCAGCAGCTCAAACTGGACCTACGAGCAGTACTTC CASSSNWTYEQYF
TRBJ2-1 TRBV2 - - TGTGCCAGCAGCGCGGTGAGCCGGCCCAATGAGCAGTTCTTC CASSAVSRPNEQFF
TRBJ2-7 TRBV28 once TRBD2 TGTGCCAGCAATCCTACTAGCGGGGGGGCCTACGAGCAGTACTTC CASNPTSGGAYEQYF
TRBJ1-1 TRBV5-6 - TRBD1 TGTGCCAGCAGCACAGGGACAGGGAAGACTGAAGCTTTCTTT CASSTGTGKTEAFF
TRBJ1-2 TRBV29-1 - - TGCAGCGTTGAAGTATCGGACTACTATGGCTACACCTTC CSVEVSDYYGYTF
TRBJ1-5 TRBV4-1 few TRBD1 TGCGCCAGCAGCCGGGGACAGACCTCTTTAGGTCAGCCCCAGCATTTT CASSRGQTSLGQPQHF
TRBJ2-5 TRBV6-6 - - TGTGCCAGCAGTTACCAAGAGACCCAGTACTTC CASSYQETQYF
TRBJ2-4 TRBV6-1 - - TGTGCCAGCAGTCCAGGAAGGGGAAAAAACATTCAGTACTTC CASSPGRGKNIQYF
TRBJ2-5 TRBV7-2 - - TGTGCCAGCAGCTTAGTATTCGCCAGCAAGAGGGAAGAGACCCAGTACTTC CASSLVFASKREETQYF
TRBJ2-1 TRBV6-5 - - TGTGCCAGCAAATCAGGGGACAATGAGCAGTTCTTC CASKSGDNEQFF
TRBJ1-6 TRBV2 - - TGTGCCAGCATTCGGGACGGGGATTGTTCACCCCTCCACTTT CASIRDGDCSPLHF
TRBJ2-2 TRBV7-2 - TRBD2 TGTGCCAGCAGCTTTCAGCGGGGGCCGAGGACCGGGGAGCTGTTTTTT CASSFQRGPRTGELFF
TRBJ1-2 TRBV5-1 - - TGCGCCAGCAGCTTGGCCTTGGACCTTAATGGCTACACCTTC CASSLALDLNGYTF
TRBJ2-5 TRBV5-4 - TRBD1 TGTGCCAGCAGCGCCACCGGGACAGGGAGGACGGTGGAGACCCAGTACTTC CASSATGTGRTVETQYF
TRBJ1-6 TRBV5-5 - TRBD1 TGTGCCAGCAGCTTGCCAGAAGGACAGGGTGGGTTTTCGTATTCACCCCTCCACTTT CASSLPEGQGGFSYSPLHF
TRBJ2-7 TRBV6-9 - - TGTGCCAGCAGTTATACGACTCCCCTGGCCTACGAGCAGTACTTC CASSYTTPLAYEQYF
TRBJ1-1 TRBV14 - - TGTGCCAGCAGCCTCCGGGGGAACACTGAAGCTTTCTTT CASSLRGNTEAFF
TRBJ1-2 TRBV27 - TRBD1 TGTGCCAGCAGTTCCGACGGGACAGGGGTTCACTATGGCTACACCTTC CASSSDGTGVHYGYTF
TRBJ1-1 TRBV30 few - TGTGCCTGGAGTGTACGATATCGGCGGGCGGTTCACACTGAAGCTTTCTTT CAWSVRYRRAVHTEAFF
TRBJ1-1 TRBV7-9 - TRBD1 TGTGCCAGCAGTCCCGGACAGGGGAATAGAGCTTTCTTT CASSPGQGNRAFF
TRBJ2-3 TRBV18 once TRBD2 TGTGCCAGCTCCACCAATGGGACTAGCGGGGAGGTCACAGATACGCAGTATTTT CASSTNGTSGEVTDTQYF